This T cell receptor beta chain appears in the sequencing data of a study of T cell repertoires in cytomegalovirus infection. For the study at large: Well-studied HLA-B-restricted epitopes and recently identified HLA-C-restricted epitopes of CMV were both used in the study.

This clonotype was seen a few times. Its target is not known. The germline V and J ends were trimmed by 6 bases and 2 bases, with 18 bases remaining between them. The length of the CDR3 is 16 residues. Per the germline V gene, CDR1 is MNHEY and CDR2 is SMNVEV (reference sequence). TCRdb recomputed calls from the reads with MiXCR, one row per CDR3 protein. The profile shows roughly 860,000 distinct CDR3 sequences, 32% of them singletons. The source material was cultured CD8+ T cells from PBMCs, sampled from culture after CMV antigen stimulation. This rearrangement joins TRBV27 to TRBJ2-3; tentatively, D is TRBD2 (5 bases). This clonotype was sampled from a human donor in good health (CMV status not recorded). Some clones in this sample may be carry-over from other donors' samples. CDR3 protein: CASSPPWAGLTDTQYF. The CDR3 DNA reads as TGTGCCAGCAGCCCCCCGTGGGCGGGCCTCACAGATACGCAGTATTTT.